The 3 T cell receptor beta chains below were found in one sample sequenced in a study of blood T cell repertoires in COVID-19. TCRdb's table, derived via immunoSEQ multiplex PCR, lists solely in-frame clones and lacks some. Among approximately 15,000 clones listed, 90% to 95% were seen once. Sample: peripheral blood. The receptors here all came from a man aged 55 to 70 with active COVID-19.

This clone was picked up a small number of times. The rearrangement links TRBV19 to TRBJ1-1; D may be TRBD1 (6 bases). This CDR3 has 15 residues. V dropped 4 bases and J dropped 5 bases, with 17 bases sitting between them. Per the germline V gene, CDR1 is LNHDA and CDR2 is SQIVND (reference sequence). In DNA form, the CDR3 reads TGTGCCAGTAGTACTCAGGGTACCCAGGGGACTGAAGCTTTCTTT. This gives the protein CASSTQGTQGTEAFF.

The J gene is TRBJ2-7, the V gene TRBV5-1; the match to TRBD2 covers 7 bases. The CDR3 sequence is 11 residues long. CDR1 and CDR2 from the germline V gene are SGHRS and YFSETQ. Trimming cost V 4 bases and J 12 bases; bases outside gene matches: 7. In nucleotides, the CDR3 is TGCGCCAGCAGCCATGGGGACTACGTGTACTTC. Translation: CASSHGDYVYF.

This clone was seen a few times. The chain employs TRBV6-5 and TRBJ1-2; TRBD1 agrees at 7 bases. CDR1 MNHEY and CDR2 SVGAGI come from the germline V gene. CDR3 length: 15 residues. V lost 3 bases, J lost 5 bases, and 9 bases stayed unmatched. The CDR3 loop is CASSYGSGTEYGYTF. The CDR3 nucleotides read TGTGCCAGCAGTTATGGTTCCGGGACAGAATATGGCTACACCTTC.